The source of this TCR beta chain is a study of OX40 agonist ivuxolimab in advanced cancers. Study-wide background: A diagnosis of hepatocellular carcinoma, melanoma, renal cell or head and neck cancer was present in dose-escalation patients. Participants could have had prior anti-PD-1, anti-PD-L1 or anti-CTLA-4 therapy, and less than 45% had some.

The CDR3 loop spans 19 amino acids. J lost 6 bases, V lost 3 bases, and 21 bases had no gene match. The germline gives CDR1 SGDLS, CDR2 YYNGEE. Libraries were prepared by immunoSEQ multiplex PCR; TCRdb keeps only in-frame clonotypes and omits some of them. The table lists over 60,000 clones, about 82% of them singletons, with approximately 2% in the top ten. Remarks on this clone: Its antigen is unknown.

Regarding the study as a whole: Both CD4+ and CD8+ T cell populations in blood had undergone clonal expansion by week 6 at 0.1 to 3.0 mg/kg.

The J gene is TRBJ1-3, the V gene TRBV9; TRBD1 matches at 7 bases. This receptor was obtained from an adult with an advanced solid tumor such as melanoma, head and neck, liver or kidney cancer. This specimen was CD4+ or CD8+ T cells sorted from blood, taken in a trial of the OX40 agonist ivuxolimab. The CDR3 reads CASSDGTAFFPPSINTIYF. The CDR3 nucleotides read TGTGCCAGCAGCGACGGGACAGCTTTCTTCCCGCCTTCAATAAACACCATATATTTT. Filled out from reference TRBV9 and TRBJ1-3, the complete variable domain reads DSGVTQTPKHLITATGQRVTLRCSPRSGDLSVYWYQQSLDQGLQFLIQYYNGEERAKGNILERFSAQQFPDLHSELNLSSLELGDSALYFCASSDGTAFFPPSINTIYFGEGSWLTVV.